This T cell receptor (beta chain) is drawn from a study of blood T cell repertoires in COVID-19. The CDR3 contains 14 residues. Trimming cost V 8 bases and J 7 bases; bases outside gene matches: 9. The germline gives CDR1 MNHNY, CDR2 SVGAGI (reference sequence). Assay: immunoSEQ multiplex PCR; the TCRdb copy retains only in-frame clones and omits some. The data contain roughly 150,000 clones, 84% of them singletons. The clonotype was recovered from an elderly woman with COVID-19, enrolled during active disease. Specimen: peripheral blood. J is TRBJ1-4 and V is TRBV6-6, with 8 bases that match TRBD1. CDR3 sequence reads: CASHQGALSEKLFF. CDR3 coding DNA: TGTGCCAGCCACCAGGGGGCTCTGTCTGAAAAACTGTTTTTT.